One T cell receptor (beta chain) is described in this entry. What it recognizes is unknown. The CDR3 is 13 residues long. Germline CDR1 reads MDHEN; CDR2 reads SYDVKM. The germline V and J ends were trimmed by 8 bases and 1 base, with 11 bases remaining between them. Assay: immunoSEQ multiplex PCR; the TCRdb copy retains only in-frame clones and omits some. The profile shows about 10,000 clones, less than 80% of them singletons. This entry comes from a study of OX40 agonist ivuxolimab in advanced cancers. Study summary: An agonistic human IgG2 monoclonal antibody against OX40 (CD134) was given.

Whole-study results and caveats: Clonal expansion from baseline to week 6 occurred in both CD4+ and CD8+ T cells. The study did not work out the antigen specificity of the expanded peripheral T cells.

The source was CD4+ or CD8+ T cells sorted from blood, collected in a trial of the OX40 agonist ivuxolimab. The chain is built from TRBV28 and TRBJ1-1; D remains ambiguous. The source of this sequence is an adult with an advanced solid tumor such as melanoma, head and neck, liver or kidney cancer. This CDR3 is CASHRFGNTEAFF. In DNA form, the CDR3 reads TGTGCCAGCCATCGGTTTGGGAACACTGAAGCTTTCTTT.